This T cell receptor (beta chain) was identified in a study of monozygotic twins with inflammatory bowel disease. With about 17 and 10 cycles respectively, two nested PCRs were carried out on TCRalpha and TCRbeta cDNA. TCRdb reanalyzed the 5' RACE reads, giving one entry per CDR3 protein sequence and no DNA. The sample's table shows under 45,000 distinct CDR3 sequences. Findings of the study overall: Whether twins were concordant or discordant made no difference to repertoire similarity, possibly from limited power. IBD patients shared fewer clonotypes with other individuals than healthy twins, especially patients with disease activity signs. Twins with IBD were found to have lower TCRbeta diversity (inverse Simpson) than healthy co-twins.

This CDR3 region has 13 residues. Germline CDR1 reads LGHNA; CDR2 reads YSLEER. Regarding this clonotype: Antigen: not known.

Sequences were obtained from blood. This TCR derives from a human donor with ulcerative colitis or Crohn's disease, or a healthy co-twin of an affected twin (not recorded which). The rearrangement uses TRBV4-3 and TRBJ2-3; as DNA is missing, the TRBD1 call by TCRdb cannot be tested. The CDR3 loop is CASSAAGAGTQYF.